Listed here are 15 T cell receptor beta chains from one sample, sequenced in a study of cytomegalovirus exposure and HLA in healthy donors. PCR primers comprised 60 Vbeta and 13 Jbeta primers. Sequencing was performed with immunoSEQ multiplex PCR; in TCRdb, only in-frame clones are kept and a portion is missing. The profile shows approximately 110,000 clones, 65% to 80% of them singletons. Input material: PBMCs. All receptors come from a woman aged 55-69 years in good health and CMV-seropositive.

This chain joins TRBV11-2 and TRBJ2-6; 8 nucleotides line up with TRBD1. This CDR3 is built from 19 residues. CDR1 SGHAT and CDR2 FQNNGV come from the germline V gene. Trimming at V came to 3 bases and at J to 0 bases, leaving 10 bases not matched to a gene. The CDR3 sequence is CASSFGYRGTLSGANVLTF. DNA for the CDR3: TGTGCCAGCAGCTTCGGATACAGGGGGACCCTCTCTGGGGCCAACGTCCTGACTTTC.

This sequence joins TRBV6-6 and TRBJ2-3; no definite D call. V was clipped by 2 bases and J by 0 bases, with 6 bases between them. The germline gives CDR1 MNHNY, CDR2 SVGAGI (reference sequence). The CDR3 covers 14 residues. For the CDR3, the DNA is TGTGCCAGCAGTTACAGCACTAGCACAGATACGCAGTATTTT. It specifies CASSYSTSTDTQYF.

The rearrangement joins TRBV11-2 to TRBJ2-5; TRBD1 agrees at 10 bases. Looked up from germline, CDR1 is SGHAT and CDR2 is FQNNGV. This CDR3 has 14 residues. V lost 6 bases to trimming and J lost 2 bases; unmatched junction nucleotides: 3. CDR3 nucleotide sequence: TGTGCCAGCAGGCCGGGACAGGGGCAAGAGACCCAGTACTTC. Translation: CASRPGQGQETQYF. Combining the CDR3 with reference TRBV11-2 and TRBJ2-5 gives the whole variable domain EAGVAQSPRYKIIEKRQSVAFWCNPISGHATLYWYQQILGQGPKLLIQFQNNGVVDDSQLPKDRFSAERLKGVDSTLKIQPAKLEDSAVYLCASRPGQGQETQYFGPGTRLLVL.

The chain carries TRBV19 and TRBJ1-4, with 9 positions matching TRBD1. CDR3 size: 16 residues. Germline assignment: CDR1 LNHDA and CDR2 SQIVND (reference sequence). V trimming: 4 bases; J trimming: 2 bases; junction bases outside the gene matches: 5. In DNA form, the CDR3 reads TGTGCCAGTAGTACTGGACAGGGGTATACTAATGAAAAACTGTTTTTT. It yields the protein CASSTGQGYTNEKLFF. Variable domain in full (rest from reference TRBV19 and TRBJ1-4): DGGITQSPKYLFRKEGQNVTLSCEQNLNHDAMYWYRQDPGQGLRLIYYSQIVNDFQKGDIAEGYSVSREKKESFPLTVTSAQKNPTAFYLCASSTGQGYTNEKLFFGSGTQLSVL.

The rearrangement uses TRBV4-3 and TRBJ2-2, with 11 positions matching TRBD2. J was trimmed by 3 bases and V by 1 base; bases with no gene match: 4. The CDR3 sequence is 17 residues long. The germline CDR1 and CDR2 sequences are LGHNA and YSLEER. In DNA form, the CDR3 reads TGCGCCAGCAGCCAAGGTAGCGGGGGGGCCTACACCGGGGAGCTGTTTTTT. Its translation: CASSQGSGGAYTGELFF.

V is TRBV2 and J is TRBJ2-2; D perhaps matches TRBD2 (5 bases). V lost 8 bases, J lost 7 bases, and 11 bases lay in between. The CDR3 extends over 12 amino acids. Germline-derived CDR1 and CDR2 are SNHLY and FYNNEI. The CDR3 DNA sequence: TGTGCCAGCCGAGGAGCGGACGGGGAGCTGTTTTTT. Amino acids: CASRGADGELFF. The full variable domain, in which reference TRBV2 and TRBJ2-2 provide the parts outside the CDR3, is EPEVTQTPSHQVTQMGQEVILRCVPISNHLYFYWYRQILGQKVEFLVSFYNNEISEKSEIFDDQFSVERPDGSNFTLKIRSTKLEDSAMYFCASRGADGELFFGEGSRLTVL.

Notes on this clone: The identical CDR3 is also encoded by other nucleotide sequences in the sample. The chain uses TRBV27 and TRBJ1-2, with 8 bases matching TRBD1. Trimming at V came to 3 bases and at J to 3 bases, leaving 3 bases not matched to a gene. CDR1 is MNHEY and CDR2 is SMNVEV in the germline V gene (reference sequence). The length of the CDR3 is 14 residues. DNA of the CDR3: TGTGCCAGCAGTTTTGGACAGGGTGACTATGGCTACACCTTC. Translation gives CASSFGQGDYGYTF.

The chain combines TRBV5-1 with TRBJ2-3, with TRBD1 identical over 11 bases. From germline, CDR1 is SGHRS and CDR2 YFSETQ. Germline trimming cut 7 bases from V and 0 bases from J; bases unmatched to any gene: 10. The CDR3 is made up of 17 amino acids. The CDR3, as DNA: TGCGCCAGCCGGGGACAGGGGGGTTCCCCTAGCACAGATACGCAGTATTTT. It codes for CASRGQGGSPSTDTQYF. The full variable domain, in which reference TRBV5-1 and TRBJ2-3 provide the parts outside the CDR3, is KAGVTQTPRYLIKTRGQQVTLSCSPISGHRSVSWYQQTPGQGLQFLFEYFSETQRNKGNFPGRFSGRQFSNSRSEMNVSTLELGDSALYLCASRGQGGSPSTDTQYFGPGTRLTVL.

The J gene is TRBJ2-2, the V gene TRBV2; 14 nucleotides match TRBD2. Germline V gene sequence: CDR1 SNHLY, CDR2 FYNNEI. The V and J ends lost 5 bases and 6 bases, in that order; junction bases with no gene match: 8. The CDR3 extends over 17 amino acids. CDR3 sequence reads: CASSTTSGRVLAGELFF. The CDR3, as DNA: TGTGCCAGCAGTACGACTAGCGGGAGGGTTTTGGCCGGGGAGCTGTTTTTT.

This clone occurred once. The CDR3 DNA is TGTGCCTGGAGAACAAACACTGAAGCTTTCTTT. This sequence encodes CAWRTNTEAFF. The V and J genes are TRBV30 and TRBJ1-1, with D hard to call. Germline CDR1 and CDR2: GTSNPN and SVGIG (reference sequence). The V end lost 3 bases, the J end lost 2 bases, and 4 bases lay between the germline ends. This CDR3 comprises 11 residues.

The chain uses TRBV2 and TRBJ1-4, with a weak D call TRBD1 (5 bases). CDR3 length: 15 residues. The V gene lost 3 bases and the J gene lost 8 bases, with 16 bases spanning the gap. The germline gives CDR1 SNHLY, CDR2 FYNNEI. CDR3 in amino acids: CASSDQGTRKEKLFF. The CDR3 coding sequence is TGTGCCAGCAGTGACCAGGGTACGAGGAAGGAAAAACTGTTTTTT.

The rearrangement links TRBV18 to TRBJ2-3; the match to TRBD1 covers 7 bases. The germline V gene has CDR1 KGHSH and CDR2 LQKENI. With V trimmed by 8 bases and J by 2 bases, 7 bases remained unmatched. The CDR3 has 14 amino acids. CDR3 in amino acids: CASRQGQSTDTQYF. CDR3 nucleotide sequence: TGTGCCAGCCGTCAGGGACAGTCCACAGATACGCAGTATTTT.

V gene TRBV29-1 combines with J gene TRBJ2-1, with TRBD1 matching 9 bases. The germline CDR1 and CDR2 sequences are SQVTM and ANQGSEA. The V and J ends lost 4 bases and 6 bases, in that order; junction bases with no gene match: 10. The CDR3 is made up of 15 amino acids. CDR3 bases: TGCAGCGTTGGAACAGGACAGGGGCTGCGCAATGAGCAGTTCTTC. It yields the protein CSVGTGQGLRNEQFF.

To note about this clone: Germline and junction disagree at one end, which may indicate a read error. The genes are TRBV4-1 and TRBJ1-1, with 9 positions matching TRBD1. In germline, CDR1 is MGHRA, CDR2 YSYEKL. The length of the CDR3 is 12 residues. The CDR3 nucleotides read TGCGCCAGCAGCCGGGATGCCCGGACAGGGGTCTTT. The encoded protein is CASSRDARTGVF.

There are a few counts of this clone. The chain carries TRBV5-4 and TRBJ2-1; 11 nucleotides agree with TRBD2. Germline trimming cut 0 bases from V and 6 bases from J; bases unmatched to any gene: 5. The CDR3 consists of 16 residues. Germline lookup yields CDR1 SGHNT and CDR2 YYREEE (reference sequence). DNA of the CDR3: TGTGCCAGCAGCTTGGCCGTCCTAGCGGGAGGCAATGAGCAGTTCTTC. Residues: CASSLAVLAGGNEQFF.